These 32 T cell receptor beta chains originate from one sample sequenced in a study of T cell repertoires in cytomegalovirus infection. MiXCR was run by TCRdb on the reads, yielding one entry per CDR3 protein. Of about 680,000 distinct CDR3 sequences listed, roughly 26% are singletons. What was sequenced was CD8+ T cells from PBMCs. All receptors derive from a human donor in good health (CMV status not recorded). Some clones in this sample may be carry-over from other donors' samples.

This clonotype was recorded a few times. The V gene is TRBV7-6, the J gene TRBJ2-1; D is unclear. Trimming shortened V by 5 bases and J by 1 base, and 15 bases separated the two germline ends. The CDR3 consists of 16 residues. Germline V gives CDR1 SGHVS, CDR2 FNYEAQ. The CDR3 DNA reads TGTGCCAGCAGCGCTTCGGCAGGTGATTCCTACAATGAGCAGTTCTTC. Amino acids: CASSASAGDSYNEQFF.

The sample holds many counts of this clonotype. The chain is built from TRBV12-3 or TRBV12-4 and TRBJ1-2; 7 bases align to TRBD1. The J segment lost 4 bases and the V segment lost 8 bases, leaving 7 bases of the junction unmatched. The CDR3 totals 13 residues. CDR3 loop: CASVWQGVYGYTF. DNA of the CDR3: TGTGCCAGCGTTTGGCAGGGGGTCTATGGCTACACCTTC.

This clonotype was counted only a few times. The chain links TRBV6-2 or TRBV6-3 to TRBJ2-7, with 7 bases that match TRBD1. Germline V gene data show CDR1 as MNHEY and CDR2 as SVGEGT. V lost 4 bases and J lost 6; bases outside the gene matches: 3. The CDR3 extends over 12 amino acids. CDR3: CASSSTGVEQYV. The CDR3 DNA is TGTGCCAGCAGTTCTACAGGGGTCGAGCAGTACGTC.

This clonotype was seen many times. This sequence joins TRBV7-6 and TRBJ2-2; unclear D gene. The CDR3 extends over 15 amino acids. V gave up 4 bases and J gave up 3 bases, with 12 bases separating them. The V gene's germline CDR1 is SGHVS and CDR2 FNYEAQ. CDR3 in DNA: TGTGCCAGCAGCTCGCTGGACCGATACACCGGGGAGCTGTTTTTT. Translation: CASSSLDRYTGELFF.

In nucleotides, the CDR3 is TGTGCCAGCAGCACAAACAGGGGAAACTATGGCTACACCTTC. It is translated as CASSTNRGNYGYTF. The chain combines TRBV7-9 with TRBJ1-2, with 7 bases that match TRBD1. Germline CDR1 and CDR2: SEHNR and FQNEAQ (reference sequence). The CDR3 is made up of 14 amino acids. V dropped 5 bases and J dropped 2; count of bases not matched to a gene: 5. Full variable domain (rest looked up from reference TRBV7-9 and TRBJ1-2): DTGVSQNPRHKITKRGQNVTFRCDPISEHNRLYWYRQTLGQGPEFLTYFQNEAQLEKSRLLSDRFSAERPKGSFSTLEIQRTEQGDSAMYLCASSTNRGNYGYTFGSGTRLTVV.

The sample holds a few counts of this clonotype. The chain recombines TRBV20-1 with TRBJ2-7, with 8 bases lining up with TRBD1. Germline V lookup: CDR1 DFQATT, CDR2 SNEGSKA (reference sequence). V shed 6 bases and J 2 bases; nucleotides not matched to a gene: 6. This CDR3 has 13 residues. CDR3 sequence: CSAWTGMAYEQYF. In DNA, the CDR3 is TGCAGTGCCTGGACAGGGATGGCCTACGAGCAGTACTTC.

This chain joins TRBV6-6 and TRBJ1-3; a possible D gene is TRBD1 (5 bases). Per the germline V gene, CDR1 is MNHNY and CDR2 is SVGAGI (reference sequence). The length of the CDR3 is 16 residues. Between the trimmed V and J ends, which lost 0 bases and 0 bases, there was a span of 9 bases. CDR3 nucleotides: TGTGCCAGCAGTTACTCGTTGGGGCCCTCTGGAAACACCATATATTTT. Protein: CASSYSLGPSGNTIYF.

V and J are TRBV27 and TRBJ2-4; tentative D call: TRBD1 (5 bases). The germline CDR1 and CDR2 sequences are MNHEY and SMNVEV (reference sequence). V lost 6 bases, J lost 4 bases, and 16 bases lay in between. The CDR3 length is 15 residues. The CDR3 loop reads CASRLTWGSKNIQYF. The DNA of the CDR3 is TGTGCCAGCAGACTAACCTGGGGCAGTAAAAACATTCAGTACTTC.

This clonotype was observed at least ten times. The rearrangement links TRBV4-2 to TRBJ1-2; D is perhaps TRBD1 (5 bases). Germline CDR1 reads LGHNA; CDR2 reads YNFKEQ. This CDR3 has 13 amino acids. V was shortened by 0 bases and J by 8 bases, with 10 bases between the two germline ends. CDR3: CASSQDSGGGYTF. The CDR3 coding sequence is TGTGCCAGCAGCCAAGATAGCGGGGGAGGCTACACCTTC.

This sequence joins TRBV11-3 and TRBJ2-1; TRBD2 matches at 13 bases. V shed 4 bases, J shed 8 bases, and the junction held 5 bases outside the gene matches. CDR1 is SGHNT, CDR2 YENEEA, per germline. The length of the CDR3 is 15 residues. CDR3 region: CASSYTSGGADEQFF. CDR3 nucleotide sequence: TGTGCCAGCAGCTATACTAGCGGGGGGGCCGATGAGCAGTTCTTC.

The chain is built from TRBV20-1 and TRBJ2-1; D gene ambiguous. Trimming removed 2 bases from V and 4 bases from J, with 6 bases in between. This CDR3 has 12 residues. Germline CDR1 and CDR2: DFQATT and SNEGSKA (reference sequence). CDR3 bases: TGCAGTGCTAGACCGGGTTACAATGAGCAGTTCTTC. Translated: CSARPGYNEQFF.

This clonotype has only a few counts. The rearrangement uses TRBV5-4 and TRBJ2-7, with TRBD1 matching 12 bases. V trimming: 6 bases; J trimming: 3 bases; junction bases outside the gene matches: 7. The CDR3 runs 15 residues. Germline loops: CDR1 SGHNT, CDR2 YYREEE (reference sequence). The CDR3 nucleotides read TGTGCCAGCAACCCGGGGACAGGGGGCCGCTACGAGCAGTACTTC. Translating it yields CASNPGTGGRYEQYF.

This chain uses TRBV28 with TRBJ2-7; TRBD1 matches at 8 bases. This CDR3 is built from 13 residues. Germline lookup yields CDR1 MDHEN and CDR2 SYDVKM. V was clipped by 3 bases and J by 5 bases; unmatched bases: 3. CDR3 in amino acids: CASSFRGRHEQYV. CDR3 coding DNA: TGTGCCAGCAGTTTCAGGGGGCGGCACGAGCAGTACGTC.

The chain recombines TRBV28 with TRBJ2-7; 8 bases map to TRBD1. The germline gives CDR1 MDHEN, CDR2 SYDVKM. The CDR3 is 13 residues long. CDR3 loop: CAPGQGSSYEQYV. In nucleotides, the CDR3 is TGTGCTCCTGGACAGGGAAGCTCCTACGAGCAGTACGTC.

The chain carries TRBV5-1 and TRBJ2-1, with 7 nucleotides matching TRBD2. The ends lost 4 bases at V and 5 bases at J; junction bases unmatched: 15. Germline loops: CDR1 SGHRS, CDR2 YFSETQ. CDR3 length equals 17 residues. The CDR3 loop reads CASSPPPPGGFNNEQFF. CDR3 sequence (DNA): TGCGCCAGCAGCCCCCCGCCCCCGGGGGGATTCAACAATGAGCAGTTCTTC. Full variable domain (outside the CDR3, taken from reference TRBV5-1 and TRBJ2-1): KAGVTQTPRYLIKTRGQQVTLSCSPISGHRSVSWYQQTPGQGLQFLFEYFSETQRNKGNFPGRFSGRQFSNSRSEMNVSTLELGDSALYLCASSPPPPGGFNNEQFFGPGTRLTVL.

The chain links TRBV2 to TRBJ1-2, with 7 bases identical to TRBD1. V lost 3 bases to trimming and J lost 1 base; unmatched junction nucleotides: 20. Germline CDR1 and CDR2: SNHLY and FYNNEI. The CDR3 consists of 20 residues. The CDR3 bases are TGTGCCAGCAGTGATATTAGGATCCTTAACAGGGGTCCTATTAACTATGGCTACACCTTC. Amino acid sequence: CASSDIRILNRGPINYGYTF.

This rearrangement joins TRBV20-1 to TRBJ2-7, with 12 positions matching TRBD1. The junction had 6 bases not matched to a gene; V was cut back by 0 bases and J by 3 bases. Germline V lookup: CDR1 DFQATT, CDR2 SNEGSKA (reference sequence). The CDR3 is 16 residues long. CDR3 nucleotides: TGCAGTGCTAGAGATGGGGGACAGGGGGCGATCTACGAGCAGTACGTC. Translating it yields CSARDGGQGAIYEQYV.

The chain couples TRBV20-1 to TRBJ1-1, with D perhaps matching TRBD1 (5 bases). This CDR3 spans 15 amino acids. CDR1 and CDR2 from the germline V gene are DFQATT and SNEGSKA (reference sequence). Trimming took 2 bases from V and 2 from J, leaving 15 bases between them. The CDR3 DNA reads as TGCAGTGCTAGACCCTTGGGGGGGTATAACACTGAAGCTTTCTTT. It codes for CSARPLGGYNTEAFF.

The chain recombines TRBV15 with TRBJ2-7, with a weak D call TRBD1 (6 bases). This CDR3 comprises 15 residues. V was shortened by 1 base and J by 3 bases, with 13 bases between the two germline ends. The germline V gene has CDR1 LNHNV and CDR2 YYDKDF (reference sequence). CDR3 coding DNA: TGTGCCACCAGCAGAGGGATAGGACAGCGCTACGAGCAGTACGTC. Protein: CATSRGIGQRYEQYV.

This clonotype appeared a few times. The CDR3: CASSAGQGLYEQYV. CDR3 DNA sequence: TGTGCCAGCAGCGCGGGACAGGGACTCTACGAGCAGTACGTC. The chain uses TRBV5-6 and TRBJ2-7; 9 bases are shared with TRBD1. Germline CDR1 is SGHDT and CDR2 is YYEEEE. CDR3 length: 14 residues. The ends lost 4 bases at V and 3 bases at J; junction bases unmatched: 5.

The chain combines TRBV29-1 with TRBJ2-7; 9 bases fit TRBD1. Germline V gene data show CDR1 as SQVTM and CDR2 as ANQGSEA. The CDR3 extends over 13 amino acids. Germline trimming cut 7 bases from V and 0 bases from J; bases unmatched to any gene: 4. The CDR3 is CSGGQGHSYEQYF. CDR3 DNA sequence: TGCAGCGGTGGACAGGGGCACTCCTACGAGCAGTACTTC.

The gene calls are TRBV7-9 and TRBJ1-1, with D perhaps TRBD1 (6 bases). Looked up from germline, CDR1 is SEHNR and CDR2 is FQNEAQ (reference sequence). The CDR3 is 15 residues long. Trimming took 1 base from V and 5 from J, leaving 14 bases between them. The CDR3: CASSLGEGGRTEAFF. CDR3 nucleotides: TGTGCCAGCAGCTTAGGTGAAGGGGGACGAACTGAAGCTTTCTTT.

This clonotype was detected only a few times. V is TRBV20-1 and J is TRBJ1-5; D possibly corresponds to TRBD1 (6 bases). The CDR3 spans 16 residues. Germline V lookup: CDR1 DFQATT, CDR2 SNEGSKA (reference sequence). Trimming took off 3 bases at V and 0 bases at J, with 15 bases between the two ends. The CDR3 loop reads CSARVGGAASNQPQHF. CDR3 sequence (DNA): TGCAGTGCTAGGGTGGGGGGCGCCGCTAGCAATCAGCCCCAGCATTTT.

This clonotype was picked up a small number of times. The chain couples TRBV13 to TRBJ2-5, with D possibly TRBD2 on 7 matching bases. CDR3 length: 14 amino acids. Germline CDR1 is PRHDT and CDR2 is FYEKMQ (reference sequence). V lost 0 bases and J 6 bases, leaving 11 bases between the germline ends. The CDR3: CASSLGRGAKTQYF. As DNA, the CDR3 is TGTGCCAGCAGCTTAGGCCGGGGGGCGAAGACCCAGTACTTC.

The chain recombines TRBV3-1 with TRBJ1-4; a possible D gene is TRBD1 (5 bases). The germline V gene encodes CDR1 LGHDT and CDR2 YNNKEL (reference sequence). The CDR3 has 17 residues. Deletions cut 0 bases from V and 4 bases from J, with 15 bases between. DNA of the CDR3: TGTGCCAGCAGCCAAGATCGCAGGGCAACCCGTAATGAAAAACTGTTTTTT. It translates to CASSQDRRATRNEKLFF.

This clonotype has at least ten counts. J is TRBJ2-5 and V is TRBV28; the D gene is possibly TRBD1 (5 bases). In germline, CDR1 is MDHEN, CDR2 SYDVKM. The V end was cut by 6 bases, the J end by 1 base, with 15 bases between. This CDR3 has 15 residues. As DNA, the CDR3 is TGTGCCAGCAGCTCCCTCGACAGCATCCAAGAGACCCAGTACTTC. Protein sequence: CASSSLDSIQETQYF.

This chain connects TRBV7-2 to TRBJ2-1; D might be TRBD1 (6 bases). CDR1 SGHTA and CDR2 FQGNSA come from the germline V gene. The CDR3 runs to 17 residues. Trimming cost V 0 bases and J 3 bases, with 15 bases left between them. CDR3 DNA: TGTGCCAGCAGCTTAGCCCCCGAGGACAGTCTCTACAATGAGCAGTTCTTC. Protein sequence: CASSLAPEDSLYNEQFF.

J is TRBJ1-3 and V is TRBV19; D unclear. Germline loops: CDR1 LNHDA, CDR2 SQIVND (reference sequence). V lost 2 bases and J lost 0, with 8 bases in between. This CDR3 is 15 amino acids long. The CDR3 coding sequence is TGTGCCAGTAGTATACGGCGGTACTCTGGAAACACCATATATTTT. As protein: CASSIRRYSGNTIYF.

This clonotype was seen more than once but under ten times. The V gene is TRBV9, the J gene TRBJ2-1, with a possible D match to TRBD2 (5 bases). The ends were cut back, 0 bases at V and 3 bases at J, with 13 bases in the middle. Germline-derived CDR1 and CDR2 are SGDLS and YYNGEE. This CDR3 has 16 amino acids. DNA of the CDR3: TGTGCCAGCAGCGTAGCTTCGGGGATGGGCTACAATGAGCAGTTCTTC. Its protein product is CASSVASGMGYNEQFF.

This clonotype was picked up many times. J is TRBJ2-3 and V is TRBV7-2; D possibly corresponds to TRBD2 (5 bases). CDR1 and CDR2 (germline): SGHTA, FQGNSA. This CDR3 is built from 12 residues. V lost 3 bases and J lost 6, with 7 bases in between. CDR3 region: CASSFRGDTQYF. CDR3 DNA: TGTGCCAGCAGCTTCCGAGGGGATACGCAGTATTTT.

This clonotype was picked up a small number of times. The chain recombines TRBV12-3 or TRBV12-4 with TRBJ1-2; a weak D match, TRBD1 (5 bases). V lost 5 bases, J lost 4 bases, and 14 bases lay in between. The CDR3 has 14 residues. This chain's CDR3 is CASSPPGLVYGYTF. In nucleotides, the CDR3 is TGTGCCAGCAGTCCCCCGGGACTTGTCTATGGCTACACCTTC.

This clonotype was seen many times. J is TRBJ2-7 and V is TRBV6-6, with 7 nucleotides matching TRBD1. Germline values: CDR1 MNHNY, CDR2 SVGAGI (reference sequence). Trimming at V came to 4 bases and at J to 2 bases, leaving 11 bases not matched to a gene. The CDR3 runs to 16 residues. This CDR3 is CASSFAPGQKTYEQYF. The CDR3 DNA reads as TGTGCCAGCAGTTTTGCTCCGGGACAGAAGACCTACGAGCAGTACTTC.